What follows describes a single T cell receptor (beta chain). The antigen is unknown. Every sampled donor was Caucasian and healthy. The sample belongs to a study of identical twins. TCRdb reprocessed the 5' RACE reads via MiXCR and lists one record per CDR3 protein. This table has around 490,000 distinct CDR3 sequences, roughly 15% appearing once. Germline V gene data show CDR1 as ENHRY and CDR2 as SYGVKD. V dropped 3 bases and J dropped 1; count of bases not matched to a gene: 6. The CDR3 extends over 17 amino acids. General observations from the study: Monozygotic twin pairs showed more out-of-frame TCR alpha sharing than models estimated. The study drew conclusions from cross-sectional statistical analysis, not from following the same donors.

The same sample was also used in a study of yellow fever vaccine responses in identical twins. That work contributes: Convergence reportedly seemed to mark part of the twins' vaccine T cell response, with personalization marking the rest.

The rearrangement uses TRBV10-3 and TRBJ2-5, with 12 bases identical to TRBD2. The receptor was isolated from a woman under 30 in good health. Sequencing input: CD4+ T cells sorted from blood. CDR3 bases: TGTGCCATCAGTGAAACCGGACTAGCGGGGCCCCAAGAGACCCAGTACTTC. It codes for CAISETGLAGPQETQYF.